The clone carrying this TCR beta chain was counted a few times. Time point: newly diagnosed GD, antithyroid drugs for less than 3 months. With RNA extracted from PBMCs as input, the TCR library was made. These data come from a study of regulatory T cells in long-lasting Graves disease. The ends were cut back, 8 bases at V and 8 bases at J, with 15 bases in the middle. CDR3 length: 11 amino acids. Germline CDR1 reads SQVTM; CDR2 reads ANQGSEA. CDR3 regions were amplified by Arm-PCR using iRepertoire HTBI primers to build TCR beta libraries. MiXCR, run by TCRdb on the multiplex PCR reads, gives a single entry per CDR3 protein. Of 350,000 to 450,000 distinct CDR3 sequences in the sample, 15% were seen once. The same data also went into a second study, on T cells in Graves' hyperthyroidism and ophthalmopathy.

This receptor was taken from a middle-aged woman with Graves disease. Sample: peripheral blood mononuclear cells (PBMCs), taken at new diagnosis, from a patient treated with antithyroid drugs. The genes are TRBV29-1 and TRBJ1-2; maybe TRBD1 (5 bases). CDR3 bases: TGCAGCTCAAAGCAGGGTAGGGGCTACACCTTC. This codes for CSSKQGRGYTF. Based on the CDR3 plus reference TRBV29-1 and TRBJ1-2, the full variable domain is SAVISQKPSRDICQRGTSLTIQCQVDSQVTMMFWYRQQPGQSLTLIATANQGSEATYESGFVIDKFPISRPNLTFSTLTVSNMSPEDSSIYLCSSKQGRGYTFGSGTRLTVV.